These 5 T cell receptor beta chains came from one sample sequenced in a study of molecular identifiers for immune sequencing clone quantification. TCRdb itself ran the PCR reads through MiXCR, one entry per CDR3 protein. Among hundreds of thousands of distinct CDR3 sequences listed, 25% were seen once. Sequenced sample: naive CD8+ T cells from blood, with Jurkat cell RNA spiked in. Subset denoted: FACS-sorted CD8+CD4-CCR7+CD45RA+ naive T cells. These receptors came from a human donor in good health. Some libraries in this study had Jurkat cell RNA spiked in.

This clonotype was counted a few times. The rearrangement uses TRBV6-2 or TRBV6-3 and TRBJ1-1, with TRBD1 as a possible D gene (6 bases). The V and J ends lost 7 bases and 6 bases respectively, with 15 bases between them. The CDR3 has 13 amino acids. The germline V gene has CDR1 MNHEY and CDR2 SVGEGT. This CDR3 is CASNVGASAEAFF. In DNA, the CDR3 is TGTGCCAGCAATGTGGGGGCATCGGCTGAAGCTTTCTTT.

This clonotype was counted a few times. V gene TRBV13 combines with J gene TRBJ1-1; unclear D gene. The ends were cut back, 3 bases at V and 1 base at J, with 12 bases in the middle. The V gene's germline CDR1 is PRHDT and CDR2 FYEKMQ (reference sequence). The CDR3 has 15 residues. The CDR3 loop reads CASSFKGISNTEAFF. The CDR3 DNA is TGTGCCAGCAGCTTCAAGGGAATTTCGAACACTGAAGCTTTCTTT. The full variable domain, rest sourced from reference TRBV13 and TRBJ1-1, is AAGVIQSPRHLIKEKRETATLKCYPIPRHDTVYWYQQGPGQDPQFLISFYEKMQSDKGSIPDRFSAQQFSDYHSELNMSSLELGDSALYFCASSFKGISNTEAFFGQGTRLTVV.

This clonotype was seen repeatedly, ten times or more. The chain links TRBV6-6 to TRBJ1-4; D is uncertain. Trimming took 6 bases from V and 5 from J, leaving 4 bases between them. In germline, CDR1 is MNHNY, CDR2 SVGAGI (reference sequence). This CDR3 spans 11 amino acids. CDR3 in DNA: TGTGCCAGCAGCCGAAATGAAAAACTGTTTTTT. It encodes CASSRNEKLFF.

A remark on this clonotype: A much more abundant neighbour one base away suggests this may be a read error. The V call is TRBV6-5, the J call TRBJ2-3; weak D call: TRBD2 (5 bases). V lost 7 bases and J lost 4, with 15 bases in between. Germline CDR1 and CDR2: MNHEY and SVGAGI. CDR3 length equals 14 residues. The CDR3 loop reads CASKQTTNADTQYF. In DNA, the CDR3 is TGTGCCAGCAAACAGACTACCAACGCAGATACGCAGTATTTT.

This clonotype was detected many times. The rearrangement links TRBV29-1 to TRBJ2-7, with TRBD2 matching 7 bases. The CDR3 length is 13 residues. V was clipped by 7 bases and J by 5 bases; unmatched bases: 11. The germline V gene has CDR1 SQVTM and CDR2 ANQGSEA. CDR3 sequence: CSALERGGDEQYF. CDR3 bases: TGCAGCGCCCTGGAGCGGGGAGGAGACGAGCAGTACTTC.